This TCR beta chain was retrieved from a study of blood T cell repertoires in COVID-19. Study background: Donors of Cohort 3 who recovered were those that had two negative PCRs, clearance, or symptom resolution.

CDR1 SEHNR and CDR2 FQNEAQ come from the germline V gene (reference sequence). The V segment lost 5 bases and the J segment 1 base; nucleotides outside the gene matches: 4. CDR3 length: 14 amino acids. Individuals aged 18 to 89 years were recruited from about two dozen US areas. Membership in each cohort depended on participant-reported clinical history. TCRdb's table, derived via immunoSEQ multiplex PCR, lists solely in-frame clones and lacks some. The repertoire consists of a few hundred thousand clones, with around 90% occurring once and the leading ten covering 7% to 7.5%. This TCR derives from a young man in a cohort exposed to, infected with or recovered from COVID-19 (not recorded which). The genes are TRBV7-9 and TRBJ2-7, with TRBD1 identical over 8 bases. The sequencing sample was made of PBMCs or T cells enriched from blood (not recorded which). The CDR3, as DNA: TGTGCCAGCAGCGTCAGGGGGCCGTCCTACGAGCAGTACTTC. Its protein product is CASSVRGPSYEQYF.